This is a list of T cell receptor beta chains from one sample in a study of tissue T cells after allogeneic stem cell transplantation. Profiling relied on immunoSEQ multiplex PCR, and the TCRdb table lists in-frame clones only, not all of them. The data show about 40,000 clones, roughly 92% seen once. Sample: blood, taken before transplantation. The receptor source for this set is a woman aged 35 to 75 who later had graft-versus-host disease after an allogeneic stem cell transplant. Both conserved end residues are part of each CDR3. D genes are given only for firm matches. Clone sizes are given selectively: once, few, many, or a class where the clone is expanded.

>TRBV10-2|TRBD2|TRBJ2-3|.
CASSSGSEIDTQYF
TGCGCCAGCAGCAGCGGGAGTGAGATAGATACGCAGTATTTT
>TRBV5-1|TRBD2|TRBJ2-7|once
CASSIPGLEGEQYF
TGCGCCAGCAGCATTCCGGGACTAGAGGGCGAGCAGTACTTC
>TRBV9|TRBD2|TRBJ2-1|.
CASSVSSGSSGNEQFF
TGTGCCAGCAGCGTATCCAGCGGGAGTTCCGGCAATGAGCAGTTCTTC
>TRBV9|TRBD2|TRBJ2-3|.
CASSFGGASGTDTQYF
TGTGCCAGCAGCTTTGGGGGGGCTAGCGGGACAGATACGCAGTATTTT
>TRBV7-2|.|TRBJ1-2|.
CASSLGTSGLGYGYTF
TGTGCCAGCAGCTTAGGGACCTCCGGCCTAGGATATGGCTACACCTTC
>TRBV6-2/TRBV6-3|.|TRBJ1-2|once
CASRRLNYGYTF
TGTGCCAGCCGCCGGCTTAACTATGGCTACACCTTC
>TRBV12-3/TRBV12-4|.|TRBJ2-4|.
CASSTSDADIQYF
TGTGCCAGCAGCACTAGTGATGCGGACATTCAGTACTTC
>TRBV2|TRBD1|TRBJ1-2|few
CASSEGGTGYGYTF
TGTGCCAGCAGTGAAGGGGGGACAGGCTATGGCTACACCTTC
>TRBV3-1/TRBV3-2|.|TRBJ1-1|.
CASSQQMNTEAFF
TGTGCCAGCAGCCAACAAATGAACACTGAAGCTTTCTTT
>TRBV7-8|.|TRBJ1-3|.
CASSLSNTGIGGNTIYF
TGTGCCAGCAGCTTATCGAACACCGGAATAGGTGGAAACACCATATATTTT
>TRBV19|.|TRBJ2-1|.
CASSKLANRNNEQFF
TGTGCCAGTAGCAAACTAGCTAACAGGAATAATGAGCAGTTCTTC
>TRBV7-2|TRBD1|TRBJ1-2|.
CASSAQQGAGGYTF
TGTGCCAGCAGCGCGCAACAGGGGGCCGGGGGCTACACCTTC
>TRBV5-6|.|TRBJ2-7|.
CASSLGRSDEQYF
TGTGCCAGCAGCTTGGGCAGGTCGGATGAGCAGTACTTC
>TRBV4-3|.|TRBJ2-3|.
CASSQDGTGSTDTQYF
TGCGCCAGCAGCCAAGATGGTACGGGTAGCACAGATACGCAGTATTTT
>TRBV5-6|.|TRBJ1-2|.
CASSLVPQGKGYTF
TGTGCCAGCAGCTTGGTGCCGCAGGGGAAGGGCTACACCTTC
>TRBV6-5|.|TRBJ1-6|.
CASSLRRDSPLHF
TGTGCCAGCAGTTTGAGGCGTGATTCACCCCTCCACTTT
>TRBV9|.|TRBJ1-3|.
CASSVYGNTIYF
TGTGCCAGCAGCGTATATGGAAACACCATATATTTT
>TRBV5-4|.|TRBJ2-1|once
CASSFETGSSYNEQFF
TGTGCCAGCAGCTTCGAGACGGGCAGCTCCTACAATGAGCAGTTCTTC
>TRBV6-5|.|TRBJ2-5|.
CASSYHPTGSQETQYF
TGTGCCAGCAGTTACCATCCTACCGGGAGCCAAGAGACCCAGTACTTC
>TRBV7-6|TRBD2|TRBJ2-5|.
CASSLSLGLADQETQYF
TGTGCCAGCAGCTTAAGTTTGGGACTAGCAGATCAAGAGACCCAGTACTTC
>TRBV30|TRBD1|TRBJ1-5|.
CAWSQGGNQPQHF
TGTGCCTGGAGTCAGGGGGGCAATCAGCCCCAGCATTTT
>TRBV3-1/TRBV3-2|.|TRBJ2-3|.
CASTSGLGDTQYF
TGTGCCAGCACCTCCGGTCTTGGGGATACGCAGTATTTT
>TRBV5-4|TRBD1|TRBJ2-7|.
CASSRTGFGDEQYF
TGTGCCAGCAGCCGGACAGGGTTCGGCGACGAGCAGTACTTC
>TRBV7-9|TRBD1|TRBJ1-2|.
CASSANPGQGAFYGYTF
TGTGCCAGCAGCGCCAACCCGGGACAGGGGGCATTTTATGGCTACACCTTC
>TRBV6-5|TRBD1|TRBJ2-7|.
CASTRQGTSYEQYF
TGTGCCAGCACCAGACAGGGGACCTCCTACGAGCAGTACTTC
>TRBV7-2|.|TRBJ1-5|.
CASSLSSGNQPQHF
TGTGCCAGCAGCTTAAGTTCTGGGAATCAGCCCCAGCATTTT
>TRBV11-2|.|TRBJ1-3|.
CASTWWGVPGNTIYF
TGTGCCAGCACCTGGTGGGGGGTTCCTGGAAACACCATATATTTT
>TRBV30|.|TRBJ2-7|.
CAWRGSRQFSYEQYF
TGTGCCTGGAGAGGAAGTAGACAGTTCTCCTACGAGCAGTACTTC
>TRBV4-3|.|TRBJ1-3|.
CASSQEPQLGNTIYF
TGCGCCAGCAGCCAAGAGCCACAACTTGGAAACACCATATATTTT